The rows below give T cell receptor beta chains drawn from one sample of a study of T-cell memory formation after mild COVID-19. A single record per CDR3 protein comes from TCRdb applying MiXCR to the 5' RACE reads. Of 350,000 or so distinct CDR3 sequences in the sample, 20% are singletons; the top ten hold around 23%. Sequencing used PBMCs or a T cell subset sorted from them (not recorded which). These receptor sequences come from a man aged 18-30 years who had mild COVID-19 (a few samples of this study predate the infection). Cell type and time point are not known. CDR3s include the opening cysteine and the closing phenylalanine or tryptophan. Fields, in order: J gene, clone size, D gene, V gene, CDR3 protein, CDR3 DNA. D genes are given only for firm matches. Clone size appears in some rows only: once, few, many, or a class for an expanded clone.

>TRBJ1-1|few|.|TRBV6-2/TRBV6-3
CASSDQQGANTEAFF
TGTGCCAGCAGTGACCAACAGGGAGCGAACACTGAAGCTTTCTTT
>TRBJ2-1|.|TRBD1|TRBV20-1
CSGQGASEQFF
TGCAGTGGGCAGGGGGCGTCTGAGCAGTTCTTC
>TRBJ2-1|.|TRBD2|TRBV10-3
CATGGADEQFF
TGTGCGACCGGGGGGGCCGATGAGCAGTTCTTC
>TRBJ2-3|many|TRBD1|TRBV7-2
CAGTRDRDTDTQYF
TGTGCCGGCACCCGGGACAGGGACACAGATACGCAGTATTTT
>TRBJ2-7|few|TRBD2|TRBV5-1
CASSAGGTSRYEQYF
TGCGCCAGCAGCGCCGGCGGGACTAGCCGCTACGAGCAGTACTTC
>TRBJ2-3|.|TRBD2|TRBV6-4
CASSDSSGGASTDTQYF
TGTGCCAGCAGTGACTCTAGCGGGGGGGCCAGCACAGATACGCAGTATTTT
>TRBJ2-5|.|.|TRBV29-1
CSVARGIAPYQETQYF
TGCAGCGTTGCGAGAGGGATAGCCCCGTACCAAGAGACCCAGTACTTC
>TRBJ1-2|.|.|TRBV3-1
CASSQDGGAGYTF
TGTGCCAGCAGCCAAGATGGCGGGGCTGGCTACACCTTC
>TRBJ1-1|.|.|TRBV7-6
CASSRSHTTEAFF
TGTGCCAGCAGCAGAAGTCACACCACTGAAGCTTTCTTT
>TRBJ2-1|few|.|TRBV4-3
CASSQEPWGNEQFF
TGCGCCAGCAGCCAAGAACCTTGGGGCAATGAGCAGTTCTTC
>TRBJ1-6|few|.|TRBV5-1
CASSLDINLNSPLHF
TGCGCCAGCAGCTTGGACATCAATCTCAATTCACCCCTCCACTTT
>TRBJ2-5|few|.|TRBV7-2
CASSRIPETQYF
TGTGCCAGCAGCCGAATTCCCGAGACCCAGTACTTC
>TRBJ1-1|few|.|TRBV7-4
CAKPARRDTEAFF
TGTGCCAAACCTGCCAGGAGGGACACTGAAGCTTTCTTT
>TRBJ1-6|few|.|TRBV7-3
CASSAEGSYNSPLHF
TGTGCCAGCAGTGCGGAGGGCTCCTATAATTCACCCCTCCACTTT
>TRBJ2-1|few|.|TRBV12-3/TRBV12-4
CASSGGFAQFF
TGTGCCAGCAGTGGAGGGTTTGCGCAGTTCTTC
>TRBJ2-7|.|.|TRBV27
CASAPRRGYEQYF
TGTGCCAGCGCCCCAAGGAGGGGCTACGAGCAGTACTTC
>TRBJ2-1|.|.|TRBV20-1
CSATGAAGKDEQFF
TGCAGTGCCACAGGGGCGGCGGGGAAGGATGAGCAGTTCTTC